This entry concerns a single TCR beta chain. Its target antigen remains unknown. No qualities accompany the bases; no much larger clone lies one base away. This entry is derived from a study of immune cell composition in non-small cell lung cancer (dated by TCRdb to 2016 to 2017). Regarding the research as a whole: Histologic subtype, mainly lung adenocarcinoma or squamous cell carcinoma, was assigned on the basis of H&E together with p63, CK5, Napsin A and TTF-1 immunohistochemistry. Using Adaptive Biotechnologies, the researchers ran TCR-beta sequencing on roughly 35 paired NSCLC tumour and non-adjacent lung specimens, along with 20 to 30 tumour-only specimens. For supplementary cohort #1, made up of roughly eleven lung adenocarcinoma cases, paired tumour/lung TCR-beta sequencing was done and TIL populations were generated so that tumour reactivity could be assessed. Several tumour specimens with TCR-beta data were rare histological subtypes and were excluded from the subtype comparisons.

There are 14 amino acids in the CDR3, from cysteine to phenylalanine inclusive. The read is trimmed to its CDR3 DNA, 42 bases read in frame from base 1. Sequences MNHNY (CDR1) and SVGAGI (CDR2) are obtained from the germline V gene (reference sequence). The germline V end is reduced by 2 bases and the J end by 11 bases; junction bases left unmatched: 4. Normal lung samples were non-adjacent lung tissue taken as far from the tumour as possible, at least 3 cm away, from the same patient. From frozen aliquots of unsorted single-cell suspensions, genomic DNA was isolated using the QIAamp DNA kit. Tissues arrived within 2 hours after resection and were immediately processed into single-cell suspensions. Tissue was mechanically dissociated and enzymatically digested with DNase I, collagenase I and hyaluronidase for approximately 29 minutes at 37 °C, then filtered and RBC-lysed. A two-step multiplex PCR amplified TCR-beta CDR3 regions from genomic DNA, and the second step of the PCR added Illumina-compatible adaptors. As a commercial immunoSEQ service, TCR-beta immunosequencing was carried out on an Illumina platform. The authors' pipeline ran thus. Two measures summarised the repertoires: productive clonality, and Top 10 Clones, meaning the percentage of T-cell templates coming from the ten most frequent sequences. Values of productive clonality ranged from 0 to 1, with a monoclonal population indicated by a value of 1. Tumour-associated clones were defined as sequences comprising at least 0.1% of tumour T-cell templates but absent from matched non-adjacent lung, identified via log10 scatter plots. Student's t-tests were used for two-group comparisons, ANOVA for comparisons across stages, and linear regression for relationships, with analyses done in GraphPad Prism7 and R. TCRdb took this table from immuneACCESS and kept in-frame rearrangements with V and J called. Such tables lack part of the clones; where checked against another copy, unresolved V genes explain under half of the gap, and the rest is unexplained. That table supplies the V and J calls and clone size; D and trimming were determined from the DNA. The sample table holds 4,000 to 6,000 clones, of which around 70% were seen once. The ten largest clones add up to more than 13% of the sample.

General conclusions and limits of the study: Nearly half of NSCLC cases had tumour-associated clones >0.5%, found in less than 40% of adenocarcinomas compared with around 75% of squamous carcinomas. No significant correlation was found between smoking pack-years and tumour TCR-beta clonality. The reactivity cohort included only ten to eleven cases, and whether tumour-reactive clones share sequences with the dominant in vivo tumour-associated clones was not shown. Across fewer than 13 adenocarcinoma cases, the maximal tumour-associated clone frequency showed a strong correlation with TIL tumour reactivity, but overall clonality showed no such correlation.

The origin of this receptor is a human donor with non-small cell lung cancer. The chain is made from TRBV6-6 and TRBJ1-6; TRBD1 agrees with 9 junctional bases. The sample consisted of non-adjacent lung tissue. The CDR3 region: CASSYTRTGAPLHF. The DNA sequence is TGTGCCAGCAGTTACACCCGGACAGGGGCACCCCTCCACTTT.